Shown below are 4 T cell receptor beta chains from a single sample sequenced in a study of blood T cell repertoires in COVID-19. Clones were read by immunoSEQ multiplex PCR, and TCRdb kept only the in-frame ones, dropping some. The sample has 90,000 or so clones, less than 95% seen once. The sequencing sample was made of peripheral blood. These receptors all stem from a man aged 18 to 35 with COVID-19, enrolled during active disease.

In this sample, this clone turned up a few times. The rearrangement uses TRBV19 and TRBJ2-7; weak D call: TRBD1 (6 bases). Trimming took off 4 bases at V and 2 bases at J, with 12 bases between the two ends. Germline CDR1 is LNHDA and CDR2 is SQIVND (reference sequence). CDR3 length equals 14 residues. The DNA of the CDR3 is TGTGCCAGTAGTACCCAAGACAGGACCTACGAGCAGTACTTC. As protein: CASSTQDRTYEQYF.

The chain has TRBV2 and TRBJ2-7; 9 bases are shared with TRBD1. This CDR3 is built from 13 residues. The V gene end was trimmed by 6 bases and the J gene end by 2 bases; junction bases not matched to a gene: 2. Germline assignment: CDR1 SNHLY and CDR2 FYNNEI. The CDR3 here is CASRRDRAYEQYF. The CDR3 nucleotides read TGTGCCAGCAGGAGGGACAGGGCCTACGAGCAGTACTTC.

The chain couples TRBV28 to TRBJ2-3, with 10 bases matching TRBD2. The germline gives CDR1 MDHEN, CDR2 SYDVKM. The length of the CDR3 is 15 residues. J lost 4 bases, V lost 6 bases, and 7 bases had no gene match. The DNA of the CDR3 is TGTGCCAGCAGCTACAGCGGGAGGGGGGCAGATACGCAGTATTTT. Its protein is CASSYSGRGADTQYF.

This clone came up once. This sequence joins TRBV3-1 (or the pseudogene TRBV3-2) and TRBJ2-7, with 8 bases lining up with TRBD2. The CDR3 runs to 13 residues. V dropped 11 bases and J dropped 0; count of bases not matched to a gene: 6. From germline, CDR1 is LGHDT and CDR2 YNNKEL (reference sequence). The CDR3 sequence is CASQLAASYEQYF. The CDR3 DNA reads as TGTGCCTCCCAACTAGCGGCCTCCTACGAGCAGTACTTC.